The 19 T cell receptor beta chains listed next were all sequenced from one sample in a study of blood T cell repertoires in COVID-19. This table comes from immunoSEQ multiplex PCR, and its TCRdb copy is limited to in-frame clones, with some not included. The profile shows hundreds of thousands of clones, over 75% of them singletons. The sample consisted of peripheral blood. The receptors stem from a human donor in a cohort sampled during active COVID-19.

The J gene is TRBJ1-5, the V gene TRBV20-1; tentative D call: TRBD1 (5 bases). CDR1 and CDR2 from the germline V gene are DFQATT and SNEGSKA (reference sequence). Trimming shortened V by 3 bases and J by 15 bases, and 15 bases separated the two germline ends. The CDR3 runs 11 residues. Here the CDR3 reads CSASLLGRRHF. In DNA form, the CDR3 reads TGCAGTGCTAGTTTATTGGGGCGACGGCATTTT.

V is TRBV12-3 or TRBV12-4 and J is TRBJ1-1, with 7 bases matching TRBD1. The ends lost 5 bases at V and 6 bases at J; junction bases unmatched: 3. The CDR3 totals 12 residues. CDR3 amino acids: CASSDQGAEAFF. The CDR3 DNA follows: TGTGCCAGCAGTGATCAGGGGGCTGAAGCTTTCTTT.

The V and J genes are TRBV6-5 and TRBJ1-6; 7 nucleotides line up with TRBD1. The CDR3 is 13 residues long. The junction had 6 bases not matched to a gene; V was cut back by 5 bases and J by 11 bases. The germline CDR1 and CDR2 sequences are MNHEY and SVGAGI. The CDR3 region has the DNA TGTGCCAGCAGTCTACAGGACAGGCCACCCCTCCACTTT. The encoded protein is CASSLQDRPPLHF.

This chain uses TRBV19 with TRBJ2-1; 14 bases align to TRBD2. The germline gives CDR1 LNHDA, CDR2 SQIVND (reference sequence). The CDR3 covers 18 residues. V was clipped by 4 bases and J by 0 bases; unmatched bases: 5. The chain's CDR3 is CASSRGLAGGSSYNEQFF. The DNA for the CDR3 is TGTGCCAGTAGTAGAGGACTAGCGGGGGGAAGCTCCTACAATGAGCAGTTCTTC.

The chain employs TRBV30 and TRBJ2-2; D perhaps matches TRBD1 (5 bases). CDR1 and CDR2 from the germline V gene are GTSNPN and SVGIG (reference sequence). The CDR3 sequence is 15 residues long. V lost 2 bases and J lost 5, with 15 bases in between. CDR3 region: CAWSKGSLRTGELFF. As DNA, the CDR3 is TGTGCCTGGAGTAAGGGGTCGTTGAGAACCGGGGAGCTGTTTTTT.

J is TRBJ2-2 and V is TRBV24-1, with no clear D. CDR1 is KGHDR, CDR2 SFDVKD, per germline. The CDR3 consists of 16 residues. Trimming left V 12 bases short and J 0 bases short, with 19 bases between. In DNA form, the CDR3 reads TGTGCCGCGAGCCCTAACAGCCTTTCGAACACCGGGGAGCTGTTTTTT. As protein: CAASPNSLSNTGELFF.

The chain couples TRBV5-5 to TRBJ1-1; D may be TRBD1 (6 bases). The CDR3 has 13 residues. Germline lookup yields CDR1 SGHKS and CDR2 YYEKEE (reference sequence). The V gene lost 4 bases and the J gene lost 3 bases, with 10 bases spanning the gap. The CDR3 sequence: CASSPDSDTEAFF. CDR3 in DNA: TGTGCCAGCAGCCCGGACAGTGACACTGAAGCTTTCTTT.

The table lists this clone with a count of one. The chain couples TRBV4-2 to TRBJ2-1; D is perhaps TRBD1 (5 bases). The CDR3 spans 16 residues. Germline values: CDR1 LGHNA, CDR2 YNFKEQ. Trimming removed 1 base from V and 2 bases from J, with 12 bases in between. DNA of the CDR3: TGTGCCAGCAGCCAAGGAAGGGGAAGTACCTACAATGAGCAGTTCTTC. As protein: CASSQGRGSTYNEQFF.

The chain carries TRBV24-1 and TRBJ2-1; 10 bases align to TRBD2. The CDR3 spans 21 residues. The ends lost 3 bases at V and 0 bases at J; junction bases unmatched: 16. Germline-derived CDR1 and CDR2 are KGHDR and SFDVKD. The CDR3 reads CATSDGPSGGPPFGSYNEQFF. CDR3 bases: TGTGCCACCAGTGATGGACCTAGCGGGGGCCCCCCGTTCGGCTCCTACAATGAGCAGTTCTTC.

The rearrangement links TRBV10-3 to TRBJ2-7; 7 bases are shared with TRBD1. CDR3 length: 13 amino acids. V lost 8 bases and J lost 0; bases outside the gene matches: 4. Germline V gives CDR1 ENHRY, CDR2 SYGVKD. As DNA, the CDR3 is TGTGCCATCCTGGGGGACAGCTCCTACGAGCAGTACTTC. It translates to CAILGDSSYEQYF.

The rearrangement links TRBV29-1 to TRBJ2-2, with TRBD1 identical over 7 bases. The junction had 16 bases not matched to a gene; V was cut back by 6 bases and J by 3 bases. The CDR3 runs to 17 residues. Looked up from germline, CDR1 is SQVTM and CDR2 is ANQGSEA. CDR3 protein: CSVSSTGRYSDTGELFF. In DNA form, the CDR3 reads TGCAGCGTCTCCTCGACAGGGCGATATTCCGACACCGGGGAGCTGTTTTTT.

This sequence joins TRBV2 and TRBJ2-6, with TRBD1 matching 7 bases. From germline, CDR1 is SNHLY and CDR2 FYNNEI. The CDR3 totals 15 residues. J was trimmed by 0 bases and V by 6 bases; bases with no gene match: 2. The CDR3, as DNA: TGTGCCAGCAGGGACAGGAACTCTGGGGCCAACGTCCTGACTTTC. Translated: CASRDRNSGANVLTF.

The V call is TRBV10-3, the J call TRBJ1-2; TRBD1 matches at 7 bases. This CDR3 contains 14 residues. With 6 bases clipped from V and 8 bases from J, the junction kept 12 bases outside the gene matches. CDR1 is ENHRY, CDR2 SYGVKD, per germline. This CDR3 reads CAIREGQARRGYTF. The CDR3 nucleotides are TGTGCCATCAGAGAAGGACAGGCCCGACGGGGCTACACCTTC.

CDR3 loop: CASGPSGGPGYGYTF. The CDR3, as DNA: TGTGCTAGTGGTCCTTCCGGGGGGCCTGGCTATGGCTACACCTTC. This chain links TRBV12-5 with TRBJ1-2, with D possibly matching TRBD1 (6 bases). CDR1 is LGHNT, CDR2 FRNRAP, per germline. The CDR3 runs to 15 residues. The germline V and J ends were trimmed by 5 bases and 4 bases, with 17 bases remaining between them.

CDR3 sequence (DNA): TGTGCCAGCAGCCAGGGGGGCAGCAATCAGCCCCAGCATTTT. This codes for CASSQGGSNQPQHF. The chain employs TRBV7-9 and TRBJ1-5, with 7 bases aligning to TRBD1. Germline CDR1 reads SEHNR; CDR2 reads FQNEAQ (reference sequence). J gave up 1 base and V 5 bases, and 2 bases lay outside the gene matches. This CDR3 is built from 14 residues.

This chain joins TRBV20-1 and TRBJ1-4; D is unresolved. The V end lost 3 bases, the J end lost 15 bases, and 23 bases lay between the germline ends. Germline CDR1 is DFQATT and CDR2 is SNEGSKA (reference sequence). The CDR3 consists of 14 residues. This chain's CDR3 is CSASDPLYKSAVFF. As DNA, the CDR3 is TGCAGTGCTAGTGACCCCTTGTATAAGAGTGCGGTGTTTTTT.

This chain connects TRBV30 to TRBJ1-2; 9 bases map to TRBD1. The germline V gene encodes CDR1 GTSNPN and CDR2 SVGIG (reference sequence). The CDR3 runs 13 residues. V lost 3 bases to trimming and J lost 5 bases; unmatched junction nucleotides: 4. CDR3 nucleotide sequence: TGTGCCTGGAGAGGGACAGGGCCATATGGCTACACCTTC. Protein product: CAWRGTGPYGYTF.

The V gene is TRBV19, the J gene TRBJ1-1; D gene ambiguous. The germline V gene encodes CDR1 LNHDA and CDR2 SQIVND (reference sequence). The length of the CDR3 is 14 residues. Trimming removed 5 bases at V and 0 bases at J, with 10 bases between. Here the CDR3 reads CASSLSGLNTEAFF. For the CDR3, the DNA is TGTGCCAGTAGTCTCTCTGGGCTGAACACTGAAGCTTTCTTT.

Note on this clone: Other nucleotide sequences in the sample specify the same CDR3. J is TRBJ2-5 and V is TRBV24-1, with 8 bases lining up with TRBD1. This CDR3 contains 15 residues. Germline loops: CDR1 KGHDR, CDR2 SFDVKD. Germline trimming cut 4 bases from V and 4 bases from J; bases unmatched to any gene: 7. In nucleotides, the CDR3 is TGTGCCACCAGTGACCGCGACAGGGGAAGAGAGACCCAGTACTTC. Translation gives CATSDRDRGRETQYF.